This TCR beta chain was documented in a study of graft-versus-host responses after intestinal transplantation. Study-wide background: Those transplanted obtained multivisceral, liver-intestinal, or isolated intestinal grafts.

Around 200,000 CFSE-labeled responder cells were plated with around 200,000 irradiated, violet-dye-labeled stimulator cells. Once the reaction had ended, proliferating CFSE-low CD3+CD4+ and CD3+CD8+ responders were sorted. The CDR3 has 14 residues. The germline V gene has CDR1 MGHRA and CDR2 YSYEKL. Trimming removed 4 bases at V and 1 base at J, with 10 bases between. Here immunoSEQ multiplex PCR was the method, and the copy in TCRdb shows in-frame clones only, minus some. The sample records roughly 5,000 clones, about 30% being singletons. By share of the sample, this clone is medium-sized. Study-wide findings and caveats: Allografts of patients with graft-donor T cell macrochimerism showed high graft-versus-host to host-versus-graft clone ratios. Recipient marrow showed GvH clones, some seen first in ileum or blood.

This clonotype originated in a human patient who was an organ donor for intestinal transplantation. The V and J genes are TRBV4-1 and TRBJ1-1; D is possibly TRBD1 (5 bases). The input for sequencing was alloreactive CD8+ T cells from a mixed lymphocyte reaction culture, taken before transplantation. Subset: CFSE-low proliferating T cells sorted from roughly 6-day pre-transplant mixed lymphocyte reaction (GvH or HvG direction). The CDR3 DNA reads as TGCGCCAGCAGCCCCACTGACAGGAACACTGAAGCTTTCTTT. Translating gives CASSPTDRNTEAFF.